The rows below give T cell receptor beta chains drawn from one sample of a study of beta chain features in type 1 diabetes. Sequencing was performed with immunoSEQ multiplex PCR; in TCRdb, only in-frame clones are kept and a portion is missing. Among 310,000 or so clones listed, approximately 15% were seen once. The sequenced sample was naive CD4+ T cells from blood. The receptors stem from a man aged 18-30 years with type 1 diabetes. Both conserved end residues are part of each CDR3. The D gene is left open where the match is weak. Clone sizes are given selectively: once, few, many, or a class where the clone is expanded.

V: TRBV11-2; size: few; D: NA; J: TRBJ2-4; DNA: TGTGCCAGCAGCCCACAACTAGATCTAGCCAAAAACATTCAGTACTTC; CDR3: CASSPQLDLAKNIQYF
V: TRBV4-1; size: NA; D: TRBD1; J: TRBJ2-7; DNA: TGCGCCAGCAGCCAAGATCCCAGGGGGAGCTCCTACGAGCAGTACTTC; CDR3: CASSQDPRGSSYEQYF
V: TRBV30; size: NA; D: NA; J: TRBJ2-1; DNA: TGTGCCTGGACTCCAGCGGGACATAATGAGCAGTTCTTC; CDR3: CAWTPAGHNEQFF
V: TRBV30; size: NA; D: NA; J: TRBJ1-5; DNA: TGTGCCTGGTCGGTTGCGACTGATCAGCCCCAGCATTTT; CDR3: CAWSVATDQPQHF
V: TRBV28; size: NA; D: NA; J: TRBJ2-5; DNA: TGTGCCAGTCGAGGGGAGACCCAGTACTTC; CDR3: CASRGETQYF
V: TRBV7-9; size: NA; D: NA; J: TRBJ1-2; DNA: TGTGCCAGCAGCTTCCGGTTGGGACACGCTACTAACTATGGCTACACCTTC; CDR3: CASSFRLGHATNYGYTF
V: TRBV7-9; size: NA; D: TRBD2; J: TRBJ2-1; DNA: TGTGCCAGCAGCTTATGGACTAGCGTGAACAATGAGCAGTTCTTC; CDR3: CASSLWTSVNNEQFF
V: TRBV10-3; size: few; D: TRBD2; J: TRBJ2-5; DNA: TGTGCCATCAGTGATCGGCCTAGCGGGGGGGGTGAGACCCAGTACTTC; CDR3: CAISDRPSGGGETQYF
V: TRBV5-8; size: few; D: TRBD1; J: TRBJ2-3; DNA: TGTGCCAGCAGCCTAGGACAGGGGGCGCGCCCAGATACGCAGTATTTT; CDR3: CASSLGQGARPDTQYF
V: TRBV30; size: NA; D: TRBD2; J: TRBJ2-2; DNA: TGTGTCTGGACCTTACGGGGTCTAGCGGGAGCCGGGGAGCTGTTTTTT; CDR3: CVWTLRGLAGAGELFF
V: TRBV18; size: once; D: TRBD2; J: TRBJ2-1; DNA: TGTGCCAGCTCACCCTCTAGCGGGGGGTGGGATGAGCAGTTCTTC; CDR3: CASSPSSGGWDEQFF
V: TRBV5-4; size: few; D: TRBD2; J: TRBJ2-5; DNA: TGTGCCAGCAGCTTGGGACTAGCGGGAGGCCGCCAAGAGACCCAGTACTTC; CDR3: CASSLGLAGGRQETQYF
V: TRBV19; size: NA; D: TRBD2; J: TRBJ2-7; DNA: TGTGCCAGTAGTATAAGGGCGGGAGGCCTGATGGAGCAGTACTTC; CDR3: CASSIRAGGLMEQYF
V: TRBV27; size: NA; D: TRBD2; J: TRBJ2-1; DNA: TGTGCCAGCAGCGGACTAGCGGGAGGCCGGGGAAAGTTCTTC; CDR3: CASSGLAGGRGKFF
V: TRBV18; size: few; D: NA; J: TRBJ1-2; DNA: TGTGCCAGCTCACCCGACCAGGGATCGTTCTATGGCTACACCTTC; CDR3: CASSPDQGSFYGYTF
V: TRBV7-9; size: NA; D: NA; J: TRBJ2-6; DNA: TGTGCCAGCAGCTCCGGGAGTTCTGGGGCCAACGTCCTGACTTTC; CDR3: CASSSGSSGANVLTF
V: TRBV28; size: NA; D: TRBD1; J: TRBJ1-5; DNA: TGTGCCAGCAGTCGATACAGGGGGAATCAGCCCCAGCATTTT; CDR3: CASSRYRGNQPQHF
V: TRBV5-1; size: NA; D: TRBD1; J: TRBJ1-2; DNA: TGCGCCAGCAGCTTTGGACAGGAGTCGGATGGCTACACCTTC; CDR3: CASSFGQESDGYTF
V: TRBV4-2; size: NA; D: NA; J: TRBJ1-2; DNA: TGTGCCAGCAGCCAAGACAGAGGTATTAACTATGGCTACACCTTC; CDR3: CASSQDRGINYGYTF
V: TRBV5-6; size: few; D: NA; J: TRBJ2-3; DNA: TGTGCCAGCAGCCTGTCCGTTAGGCAGTATTTT; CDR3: CASSLSVRQYF
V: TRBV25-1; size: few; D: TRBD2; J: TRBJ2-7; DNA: TGTGCCAGCAGGATGACTAGCGGGGGCTCCTACGAGCAGTACTTC; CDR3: CASRMTSGGSYEQYF
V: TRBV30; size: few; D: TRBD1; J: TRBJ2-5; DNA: TGTGCCTGGAGGATAACAGGGGGTGAGACCCAGTACTTC; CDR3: CAWRITGGETQYF
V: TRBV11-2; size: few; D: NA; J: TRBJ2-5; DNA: TGTGCCAGCAGCTTAGGACAATTCCAAGAGACCCAGTACTTC; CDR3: CASSLGQFQETQYF
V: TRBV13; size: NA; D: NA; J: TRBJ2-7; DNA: TGTGCCAGCAGCGCACGGGGGGGGACAGTAGTCAACGAGCAGTACTTC; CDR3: CASSARGGTVVNEQYF
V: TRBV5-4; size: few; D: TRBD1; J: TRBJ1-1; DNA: TGTGCCAGCAGCCCGGGACAGGGGTATGAGAGCACTGAAGCTTTCTTT; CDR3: CASSPGQGYESTEAFF
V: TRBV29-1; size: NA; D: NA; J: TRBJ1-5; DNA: TGCAGCGGAAGCCAGGGAAACAATCAGCCCCAGCATTTT; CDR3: CSGSQGNNQPQHF